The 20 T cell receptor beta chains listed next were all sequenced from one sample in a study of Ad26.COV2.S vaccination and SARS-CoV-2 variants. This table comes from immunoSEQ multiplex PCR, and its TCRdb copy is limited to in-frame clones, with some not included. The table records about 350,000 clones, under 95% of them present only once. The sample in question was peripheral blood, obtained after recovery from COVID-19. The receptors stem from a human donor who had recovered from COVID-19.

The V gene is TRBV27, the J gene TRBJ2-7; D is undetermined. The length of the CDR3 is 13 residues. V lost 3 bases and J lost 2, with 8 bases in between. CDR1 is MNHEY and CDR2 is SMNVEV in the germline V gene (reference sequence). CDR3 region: CASSFRFPYEQYF. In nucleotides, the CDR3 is TGTGCCAGCAGTTTTCGGTTTCCCTACGAGCAGTACTTC.

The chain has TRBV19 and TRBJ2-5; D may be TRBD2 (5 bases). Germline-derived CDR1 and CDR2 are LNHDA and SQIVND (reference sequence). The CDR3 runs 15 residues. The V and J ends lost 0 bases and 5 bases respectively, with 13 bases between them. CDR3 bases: TGTGCCAGTAGTATAGACAAACGGGGAGCGGAGACCCAGTACTTC. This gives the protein CASSIDKRGAETQYF.

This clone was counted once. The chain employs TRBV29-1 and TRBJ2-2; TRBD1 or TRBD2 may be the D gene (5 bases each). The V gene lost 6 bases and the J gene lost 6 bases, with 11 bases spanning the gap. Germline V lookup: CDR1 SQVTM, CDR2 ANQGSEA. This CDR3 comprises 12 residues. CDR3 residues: CSVMQGPGELFF. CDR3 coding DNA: TGCAGCGTCATGCAGGGACCCGGGGAGCTGTTTTTT.

For the CDR3, the DNA is TGTGCCAGTAAAGACTTGGTAGATACGCAGTATTTT. Amino acid sequence: CASKDLVDTQYF. The V and J genes are TRBV19 and TRBJ2-3; D gene unclear. The germline CDR1 and CDR2 sequences are LNHDA and SQIVND (reference sequence). This CDR3 region has 12 residues. The ends were cut back, 7 bases at V and 5 bases at J, with 10 bases in the middle.

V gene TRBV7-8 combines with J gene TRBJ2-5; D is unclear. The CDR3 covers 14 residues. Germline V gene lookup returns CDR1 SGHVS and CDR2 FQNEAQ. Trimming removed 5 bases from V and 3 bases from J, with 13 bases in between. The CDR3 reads CASSAGYNEETQYF. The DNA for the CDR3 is TGTGCCAGCAGCGCCGGATATAACGAAGAGACCCAGTACTTC.

CDR3: CASSEDRYYEQYF. CDR3 sequence (DNA): TGTGCCAGCAGTGAGGACAGGTACTACGAGCAGTACTTC. The chain is built from TRBV6-1 and TRBJ2-7; 7 bases align to TRBD1. V shed 3 bases, J shed 3 bases, and the junction held 2 bases outside the gene matches. The CDR3 is 13 residues long. In germline, CDR1 is MNHNS, CDR2 SASEGT.

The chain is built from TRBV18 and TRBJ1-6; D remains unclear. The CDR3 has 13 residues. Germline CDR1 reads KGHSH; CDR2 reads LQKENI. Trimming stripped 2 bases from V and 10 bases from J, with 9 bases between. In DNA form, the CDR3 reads TGTGCCAGCTCACCAGACGGAAGGTCACCCCTCCACTTT. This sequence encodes CASSPDGRSPLHF.

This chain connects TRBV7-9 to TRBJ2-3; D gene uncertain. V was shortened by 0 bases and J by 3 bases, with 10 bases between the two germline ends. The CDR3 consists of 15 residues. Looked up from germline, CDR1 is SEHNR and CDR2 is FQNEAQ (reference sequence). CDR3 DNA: TGTGCCAGCAGCTTAGCCCTTAGTATGACAGATACGCAGTATTTT. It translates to CASSLALSMTDTQYF.

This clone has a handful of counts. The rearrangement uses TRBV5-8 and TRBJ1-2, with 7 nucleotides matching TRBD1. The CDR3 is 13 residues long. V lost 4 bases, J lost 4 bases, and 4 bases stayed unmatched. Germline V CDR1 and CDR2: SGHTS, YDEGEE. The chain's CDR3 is CASSIGTAYGYTF. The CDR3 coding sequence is TGTGCCAGCAGCATCGGGACAGCCTATGGCTACACCTTC.

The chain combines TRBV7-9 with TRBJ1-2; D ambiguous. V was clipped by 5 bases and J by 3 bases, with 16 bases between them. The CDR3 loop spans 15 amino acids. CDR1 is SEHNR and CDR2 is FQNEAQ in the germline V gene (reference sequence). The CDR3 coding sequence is TGTGCCAGCAGCCCCCAGAGTCCCTTATACTATGGCTACACCTTC. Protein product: CASSPQSPLYYGYTF.

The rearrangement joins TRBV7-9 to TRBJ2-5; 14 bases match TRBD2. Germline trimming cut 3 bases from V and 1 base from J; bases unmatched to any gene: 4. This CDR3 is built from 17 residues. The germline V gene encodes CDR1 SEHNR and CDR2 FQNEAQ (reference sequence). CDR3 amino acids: CASSFPGTSGGQETQYF. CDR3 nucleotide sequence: TGTGCCAGCAGCTTCCCCGGGACTAGCGGGGGCCAAGAGACCCAGTACTTC.

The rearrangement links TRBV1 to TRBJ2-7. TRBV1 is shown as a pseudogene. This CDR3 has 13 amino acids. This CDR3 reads CTSSHASSYEQYF. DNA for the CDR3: TGCACCAGCAGCCACGCCTCATCATACGAGCAGTACTTC.

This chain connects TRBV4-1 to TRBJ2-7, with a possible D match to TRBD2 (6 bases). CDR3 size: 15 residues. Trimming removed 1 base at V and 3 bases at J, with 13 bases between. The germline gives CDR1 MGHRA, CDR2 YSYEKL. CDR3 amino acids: CASSQGPGENYEQYF. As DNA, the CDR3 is TGCGCCAGCAGCCAAGGTCCGGGGGAAAACTACGAGCAGTACTTC.

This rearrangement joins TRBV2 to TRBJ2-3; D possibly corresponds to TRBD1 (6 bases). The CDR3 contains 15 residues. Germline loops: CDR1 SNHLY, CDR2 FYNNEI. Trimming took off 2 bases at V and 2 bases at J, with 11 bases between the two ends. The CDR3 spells CASSEFGGVTDTQYF. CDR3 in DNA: TGTGCCAGCAGTGAATTTGGGGGCGTCACAGATACGCAGTATTTT.

The CDR3 DNA reads as TGCGCCAGCAGCTTAGGCGTAACGGACCCTTATGGCTACACCTTC. Protein: CASSLGVTDPYGYTF. The J gene is TRBJ1-2, the V gene TRBV5-1; D gene unclear. V lost 2 bases and J 5 bases, leaving 16 bases between the germline ends. The CDR3 runs 15 residues. Germline CDR1 and CDR2: SGHRS and YFSETQ. The full variable domain, its missing parts supplied by reference TRBV5-1 and TRBJ1-2, is KAGVTQTPRYLIKTRGQQVTLSCSPISGHRSVSWYQQTPGQGLQFLFEYFSETQRNKGNFPGRFSGRQFSNSRSEMNVSTLELGDSALYLCASSLGVTDPYGYTFGSGTRLTVV.

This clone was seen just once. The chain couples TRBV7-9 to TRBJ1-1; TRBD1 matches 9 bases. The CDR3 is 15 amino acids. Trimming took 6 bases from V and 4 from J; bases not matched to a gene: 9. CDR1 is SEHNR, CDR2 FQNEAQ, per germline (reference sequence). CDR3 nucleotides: TGTGCCAGCAGTCGCACCGGGACAGGGTCCACTGAAGCTTTCTTT. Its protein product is CASSRTGTGSTEAFF.

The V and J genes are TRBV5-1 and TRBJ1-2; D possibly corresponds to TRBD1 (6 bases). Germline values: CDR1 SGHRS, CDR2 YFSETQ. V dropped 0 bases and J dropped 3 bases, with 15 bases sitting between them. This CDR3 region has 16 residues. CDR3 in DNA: TGCGCCAGCAGCTTGGAAGCAGGGGCTCGGGACTATGGCTACACCTTC. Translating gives CASSLEAGARDYGYTF.

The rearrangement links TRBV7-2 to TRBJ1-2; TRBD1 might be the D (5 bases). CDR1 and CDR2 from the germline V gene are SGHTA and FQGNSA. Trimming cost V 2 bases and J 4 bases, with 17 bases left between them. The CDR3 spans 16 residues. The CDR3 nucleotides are TGTGCCAGCAGCTTAATAGCAGGGATTCGTAGCTATGGCTACACCTTC. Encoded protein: CASSLIAGIRSYGYTF. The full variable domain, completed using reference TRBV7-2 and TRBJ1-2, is GAGVSQSPSNKVTEKGKDVELRCDPISGHTALYWYRQSLGQGLEFLIYFQGNSAPDKSGLPSDRFSAERTGGSVSTLTIQRTQQEDSAVYLCASSLIAGIRSYGYTFGSGTRLTVV.

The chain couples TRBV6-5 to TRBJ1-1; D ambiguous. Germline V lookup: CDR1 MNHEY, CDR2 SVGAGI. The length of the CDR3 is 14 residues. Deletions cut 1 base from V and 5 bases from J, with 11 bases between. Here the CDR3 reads CASSYFRTGTEAFF. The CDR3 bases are TGTGCCAGCAGTTACTTCCGCACCGGAACTGAAGCTTTCTTT.

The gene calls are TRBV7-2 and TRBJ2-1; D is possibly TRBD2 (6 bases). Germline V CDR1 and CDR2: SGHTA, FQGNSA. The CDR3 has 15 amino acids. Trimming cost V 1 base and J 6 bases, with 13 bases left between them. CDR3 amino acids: CASSLELATPNEQFF. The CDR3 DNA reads TGTGCCAGCAGCTTAGAACTAGCTACCCCCAATGAGCAGTTCTTC.